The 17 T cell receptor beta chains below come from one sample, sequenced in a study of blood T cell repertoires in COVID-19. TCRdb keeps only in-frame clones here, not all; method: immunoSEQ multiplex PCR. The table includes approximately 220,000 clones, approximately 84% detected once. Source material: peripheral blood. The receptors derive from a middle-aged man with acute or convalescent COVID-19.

CDR3 DNA: TGCGCCAGCAGCCAAGGACAGGGCAGAGACACCATATATTTT. It translates to CASSQGQGRDTIYF. V and J are TRBV4-1 and TRBJ1-3; TRBD1 aligns across 7 bases. The CDR3 sequence is 14 residues long. CDR1 MGHRA and CDR2 YSYEKL come from the germline V gene. V dropped 1 base and J dropped 8; count of bases not matched to a gene: 5.

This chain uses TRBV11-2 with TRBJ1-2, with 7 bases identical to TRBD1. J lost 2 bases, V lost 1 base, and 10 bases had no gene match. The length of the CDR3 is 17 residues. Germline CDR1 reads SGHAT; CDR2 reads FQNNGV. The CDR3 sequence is CASSLAGLPTGNYGYTF. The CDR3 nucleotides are TGTGCCAGCAGCTTAGCTGGCCTTCCGACAGGGAACTATGGCTACACCTTC.

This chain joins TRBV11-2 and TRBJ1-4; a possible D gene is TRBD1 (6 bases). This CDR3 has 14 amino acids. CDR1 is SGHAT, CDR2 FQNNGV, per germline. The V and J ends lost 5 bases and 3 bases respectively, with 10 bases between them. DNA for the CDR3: TGTGCCAGCAGCGAACAGGGAGCTAATGAAAAACTGTTTTTT. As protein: CASSEQGANEKLFF.

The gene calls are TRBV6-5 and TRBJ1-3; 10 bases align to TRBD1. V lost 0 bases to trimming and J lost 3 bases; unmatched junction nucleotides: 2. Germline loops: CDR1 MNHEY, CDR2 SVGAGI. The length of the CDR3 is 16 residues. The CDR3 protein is CASSYSGQGFGNTIYF. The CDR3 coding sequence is TGTGCCAGCAGTTACTCGGGACAGGGGTTTGGAAACACCATATATTTT.

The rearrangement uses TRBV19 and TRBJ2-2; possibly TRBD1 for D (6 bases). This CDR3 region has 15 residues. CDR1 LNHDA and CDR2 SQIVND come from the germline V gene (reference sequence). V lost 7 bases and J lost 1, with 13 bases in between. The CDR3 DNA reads TGTGCCAGTAAACCGGGACAACAGAACACCGGGGAGCTGTTTTTT. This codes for CASKPGQQNTGELFF.

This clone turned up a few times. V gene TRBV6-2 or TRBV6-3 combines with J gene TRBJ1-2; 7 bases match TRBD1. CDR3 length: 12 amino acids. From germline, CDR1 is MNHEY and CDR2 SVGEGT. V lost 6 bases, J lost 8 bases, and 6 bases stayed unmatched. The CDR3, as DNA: TGTGCCAGCAGCGCGGGACAGTGGGGCTACACCTTC. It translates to CASSAGQWGYTF.

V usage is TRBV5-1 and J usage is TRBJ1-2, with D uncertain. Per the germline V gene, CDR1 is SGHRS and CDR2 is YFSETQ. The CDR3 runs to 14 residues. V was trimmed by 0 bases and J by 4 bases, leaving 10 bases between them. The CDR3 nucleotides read TGCGCCAGCAGCTTGGACGGGGATCGCTATGGCTACACCTTC. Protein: CASSLDGDRYGYTF.

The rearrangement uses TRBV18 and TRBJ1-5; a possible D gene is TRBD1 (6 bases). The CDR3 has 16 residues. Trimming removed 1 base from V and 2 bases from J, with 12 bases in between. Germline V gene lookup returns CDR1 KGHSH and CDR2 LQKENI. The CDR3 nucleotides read TGTGCCAGCTCACCACAGGGGGTGAGTGGCAATCAGCCCCAGCATTTT. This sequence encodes CASSPQGVSGNQPQHF.

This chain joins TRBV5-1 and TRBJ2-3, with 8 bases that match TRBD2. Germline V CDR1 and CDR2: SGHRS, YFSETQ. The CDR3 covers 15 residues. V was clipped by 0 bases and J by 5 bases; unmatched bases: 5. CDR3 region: CASSLARGGRDTQYF. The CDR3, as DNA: TGCGCCAGCAGCTTGGCCCGGGGGGGACGAGATACGCAGTATTTT.

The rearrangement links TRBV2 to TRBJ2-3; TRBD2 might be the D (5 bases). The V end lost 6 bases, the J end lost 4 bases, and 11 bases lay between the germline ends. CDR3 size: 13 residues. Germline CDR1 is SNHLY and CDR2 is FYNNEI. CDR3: CASRIEGADTQYF. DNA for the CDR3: TGTGCCAGCAGAATAGAGGGCGCAGATACGCAGTATTTT.

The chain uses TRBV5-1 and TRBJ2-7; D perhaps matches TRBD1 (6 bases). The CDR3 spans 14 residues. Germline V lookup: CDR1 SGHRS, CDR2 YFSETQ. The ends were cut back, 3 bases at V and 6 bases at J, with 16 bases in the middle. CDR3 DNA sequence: TGCGCCAGCAGCTGGACAGCCGGTCTCGGCGAGCAGTACTTC. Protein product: CASSWTAGLGEQYF.

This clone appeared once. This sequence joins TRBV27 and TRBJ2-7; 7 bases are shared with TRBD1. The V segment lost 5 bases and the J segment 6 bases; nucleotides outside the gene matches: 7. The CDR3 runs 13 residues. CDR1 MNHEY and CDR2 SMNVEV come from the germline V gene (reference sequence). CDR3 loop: CASSPGQVLEQYF. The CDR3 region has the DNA TGTGCCAGCAGTCCTGGACAGGTTCTCGAGCAGTACTTC.

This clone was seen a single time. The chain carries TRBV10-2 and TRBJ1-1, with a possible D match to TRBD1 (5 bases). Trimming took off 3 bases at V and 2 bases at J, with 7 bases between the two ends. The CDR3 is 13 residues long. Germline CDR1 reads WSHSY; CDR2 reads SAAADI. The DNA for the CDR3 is TGCGCCAGCAGTGAACAGGCAAACACTGAAGCTTTCTTT. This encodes CASSEQANTEAFF.

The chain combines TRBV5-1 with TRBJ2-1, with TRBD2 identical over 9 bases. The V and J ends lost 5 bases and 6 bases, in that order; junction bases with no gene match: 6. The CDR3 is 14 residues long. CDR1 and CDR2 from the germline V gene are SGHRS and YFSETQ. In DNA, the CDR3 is TGCGCCAGCAGTCAGGGACTAGCTGCCAATGAGCAGTTCTTC. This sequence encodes CASSQGLAANEQFF.

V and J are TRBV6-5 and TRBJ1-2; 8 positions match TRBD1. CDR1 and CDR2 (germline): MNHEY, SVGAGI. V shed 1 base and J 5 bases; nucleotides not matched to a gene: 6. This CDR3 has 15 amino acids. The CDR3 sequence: CASSYFQGASYGYTF. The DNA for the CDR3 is TGTGCCAGCAGTTACTTCCAGGGGGCGAGTTATGGCTACACCTTC.

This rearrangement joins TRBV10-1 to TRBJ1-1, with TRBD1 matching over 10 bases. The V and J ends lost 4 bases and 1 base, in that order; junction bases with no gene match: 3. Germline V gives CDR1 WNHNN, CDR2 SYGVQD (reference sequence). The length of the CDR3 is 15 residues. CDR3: CASSGTGGTNTEAFF. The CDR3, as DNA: TGCGCCAGCAGTGGGACAGGGGGAACGAACACTGAAGCTTTCTTT.

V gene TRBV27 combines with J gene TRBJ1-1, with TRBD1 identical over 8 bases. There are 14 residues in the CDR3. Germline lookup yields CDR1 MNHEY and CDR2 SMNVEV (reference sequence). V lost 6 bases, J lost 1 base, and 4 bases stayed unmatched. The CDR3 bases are TGTGCCAGCAGGGCGGACAGGGCGAACACTGAAGCTTTCTTT. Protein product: CASRADRANTEAFF.